This entry features one T cell receptor (beta chain) sequence. Germline is not matched at one junction end, which may reflect a read error. Amplification targeted the TCR beta CDR3 regions, with RNA transcripts as the source material. HTBI primers served in a first-round RT-PCR, which a second-round multiplex PCR followed. TCRdb passed the multiplex PCR reads through MiXCR, listing each CDR3 protein once. This table holds about 700,000 distinct CDR3 sequences, 35% to 50% found once. Other autoimmune disease, uncontrolled infection, pregnancy and lactation led to exclusion. Germline lookup yields CDR1 WSHSY and CDR2 SAAADI. This CDR3 has 14 amino acids. These data are taken from a study of Graves' ophthalmopathy and Graves' hyperthyroidism.

The V and J genes are TRBV10-2 and TRBJ2-5, with D perhaps TRBD2 (6 bases). Sequencing was done on a sample of peripheral blood. The clonotype originates from an adult man with Graves' ophthalmopathy. CDR3 sequence (DNA): TGTGCCAGCACCCTTACGACGGAGGGGCGGACCCAGTACTTC. Amino acid sequence: CASTLTTEGRTQYF.